The rows below give T cell receptor beta chains drawn from one sample of a study of T cell responses to AZD1222 COVID-19 vaccine. Using immunoSEQ multiplex PCR, the repertoire was profiled, and TCRdb retains in-frame clones only, with some absent. Here the sample spans 70,000 to 95,000 clones, around 87% being singletons. Sequencing used peripheral blood, obtained on day 0 of MenACWY control vaccination. Every receptor here comes from an adult in good health. Both conserved end residues are part of each CDR3. Each record gives: V gene, D gene, clone size, J gene, CDR3 protein, CDR3 DNA. A D gene is named only where the DNA matches it firmly. The listing skips clone size in some rows; elsewhere it reads once, few, many or a size class.

v_call: TRBV6-5; d_call: -; clone_size: -; j_call: TRBJ1-5; cdr3_aa: CASSYSGDSRRQPQHF; cdr3_nt: TGTGCCAGCAGTTACTCCGGGGACTCAAGGCGGCAGCCCCAGCATTTT
v_call: TRBV18; d_call: -; clone_size: -; j_call: TRBJ1-4; cdr3_aa: CASSPVGLGNEKLFF; cdr3_nt: TGTGCCAGCTCACCAGTGGGACTGGGAAATGAAAAACTGTTTTTT
v_call: TRBV6-5; d_call: -; clone_size: -; j_call: TRBJ1-1; cdr3_aa: CASSYSTGEAFF; cdr3_nt: TGTGCCAGCAGTTACTCGACCGGGGAAGCTTTCTTT
v_call: TRBV6-5; d_call: TRBD1; clone_size: -; j_call: TRBJ2-1; cdr3_aa: CASDARTGFNEQFF; cdr3_nt: TGTGCCAGCGACGCGAGGACAGGGTTCAATGAGCAGTTCTTC
v_call: TRBV27; d_call: -; clone_size: -; j_call: TRBJ2-7; cdr3_aa: CASSLAGPTYEQYF; cdr3_nt: TGTGCCAGCAGTCTCGCCGGGCCCACCTACGAGCAGTACTTC
v_call: TRBV28; d_call: -; clone_size: -; j_call: TRBJ1-6; cdr3_aa: CASKPPGRGNSPLHF; cdr3_nt: TGTGCCAGCAAACCCCCGGGCAGAGGAAACTCACCCCTCCACTTT
v_call: TRBV30; d_call: -; clone_size: -; j_call: TRBJ1-3; cdr3_aa: CAWSGSSSGNTIYF; cdr3_nt: TGTGCCTGGTCTGGGTCTTCTTCTGGAAACACCATATATTTT
v_call: TRBV28; d_call: -; clone_size: -; j_call: TRBJ2-2; cdr3_aa: CASMGPNTGELFF; cdr3_nt: TGTGCCAGCATGGGGCCAAACACCGGGGAGCTGTTTTTT
v_call: TRBV2; d_call: -; clone_size: -; j_call: TRBJ2-7; cdr3_aa: CAVDDSYEQYF; cdr3_nt: TGTGCCGTAGATGACTCCTACGAGCAGTACTTC
v_call: TRBV5-5; d_call: -; clone_size: -; j_call: TRBJ2-5; cdr3_aa: CASSLGFAGKETQYF; cdr3_nt: TGTGCCAGCAGCTTGGGGTTTGCGGGGAAAGAGACCCAGTACTTC
v_call: TRBV5-4; d_call: -; clone_size: -; j_call: TRBJ1-1; cdr3_aa: CASSLTGLNTEAFF; cdr3_nt: TGTGCCAGCAGCTTGACGGGACTCAACACTGAAGCTTTCTTT
v_call: TRBV10-3; d_call: -; clone_size: -; j_call: TRBJ1-6; cdr3_aa: CAISPTGGIPQYNSPLHF; cdr3_nt: TGTGCCATCAGCCCAACGGGGGGTATCCCTCAGTATAATTCACCCCTCCACTTT
v_call: TRBV9; d_call: -; clone_size: -; j_call: TRBJ2-2; cdr3_aa: CASSVLHTGELFF; cdr3_nt: TGTGCCAGCAGCGTTCTCCACACCGGGGAGCTGTTTTTT
v_call: TRBV25-1; d_call: TRBD1; clone_size: -; j_call: TRBJ1-2; cdr3_aa: CASSENRGGYTF; cdr3_nt: TGTGCCAGCAGTGAAAACAGGGGCGGCTACACCTTC
v_call: TRBV7-9; d_call: TRBD2; clone_size: once; j_call: TRBJ2-7; cdr3_aa: CASSRGDDAYEQYF; cdr3_nt: TGTGCCAGCAGCCGGGGGGACGACGCCTACGAGCAGTACTTC
v_call: TRBV5-4; d_call: -; clone_size: -; j_call: TRBJ2-7; cdr3_aa: CASSRDTVYEQYF; cdr3_nt: TGTGCCAGCAGCCGGGACACCGTCTACGAGCAGTACTTC
v_call: TRBV19; d_call: -; clone_size: -; j_call: TRBJ1-1; cdr3_aa: CASSRQGFAAATEAFF; cdr3_nt: TGTGCCAGTAGTCGCCAGGGTTTCGCTGCGGCCACTGAAGCTTTCTTT
v_call: TRBV3-1/TRBV3-2; d_call: -; clone_size: -; j_call: TRBJ2-1; cdr3_aa: CASSQAGIWDEQFF; cdr3_nt: TGTGCCAGCAGCCAAGCGGGAATCTGGGACGAGCAGTTCTTC
v_call: TRBV28; d_call: -; clone_size: -; j_call: TRBJ2-7; cdr3_aa: CASSLNTYEQYF; cdr3_nt: TGTGCCAGCAGTTTAAACACCTACGAGCAGTACTTC
v_call: TRBV5-4; d_call: TRBD1; clone_size: -; j_call: TRBJ2-1; cdr3_aa: CASSDRATYNEQFF; cdr3_nt: TGTGCCAGCAGCGACAGGGCTACCTACAATGAGCAGTTCTTC
v_call: TRBV6-5; d_call: -; clone_size: -; j_call: TRBJ1-2; cdr3_aa: CASSPPGRYGYTF; cdr3_nt: TGTGCCAGCAGTCCGCCAGGACGGTATGGCTACACCTTC
v_call: TRBV7-8; d_call: -; clone_size: -; j_call: TRBJ2-7; cdr3_aa: CASSVRQVPREQYF; cdr3_nt: TGTGCCAGCAGCGTCCGCCAGGTCCCGCGCGAGCAGTACTTC
v_call: TRBV24-1; d_call: TRBD1; clone_size: -; j_call: TRBJ2-7; cdr3_aa: CATSDLSRTGGNEQYF; cdr3_nt: TGTGCCACCAGTGATTTGAGTCGGACAGGGGGCAACGAGCAGTACTTC